The rows below give T cell receptor beta chains drawn from one sample of a study of cytomegalovirus exposure and HLA in healthy donors. Measured with immunoSEQ multiplex PCR; TCRdb has only the in-frame clones, and not every one. The data hold roughly 70,000 clones, with roughly 94% observed a single time. The sequenced sample was PBMCs. Every receptor here comes from a man between 18 and 29 years old in good health and CMV-seropositive. Both conserved end residues are part of each CDR3. The D gene is left open where the match is weak. Clone size is given for some rows only: seen once, a few or many times, or a class if the clone is expanded.

J | D | V | size | CDR3 | DNA
TRBJ2-3 | - | TRBV5-1 | - | CASSSLAGTDTQYF | TGCGCCAGCAGCTCCCTAGCCGGGACAGATACGCAGTATTTT
TRBJ2-7 | TRBD1 | TRBV9 | - | CASSGQPSSYEQYF | TGTGCCAGCTCGGGACAGCCGTCCTCCTACGAGCAGTACTTC
TRBJ2-7 | TRBD1 | TRBV5-1 | - | CASSRSGTGGSTYEQYF | TGCGCCAGCAGCCGGTCCGGGACAGGGGGCTCCACCTACGAGCAGTACTTC
TRBJ2-1 | TRBD2 | TRBV7-2 | - | CASSLALAGGNNEQFF | TGTGCCAGCAGCTTAGCGCTAGCGGGAGGGAACAATGAGCAGTTCTTC
TRBJ2-1 | TRBD2 | TRBV9 | - | CASSVILAGVNEQFF | TGTGCCAGCAGCGTTATACTAGCGGGAGTTAATGAGCAGTTCTTC
TRBJ1-1 | - | TRBV15 | - | CATRTANTEAFF | TGTGCCACCAGAACAGCGAACACTGAAGCTTTCTTT
TRBJ2-7 | - | TRBV2 | - | CASSDVGEKTYEQYF | TGTGCCAGCAGTGATGTAGGGGAAAAAACCTACGAGCAGTACTTC
TRBJ1-1 | - | TRBV6-5 | - | CASSYEVMNTEAFF | TGTGCCAGCAGTTACGAGGTGATGAACACTGAAGCTTTCTTT
TRBJ1-2 | TRBD1 | TRBV9 | - | CASSVGVWDRVNYGYTF | TGTGCCAGCAGCGTAGGTGTCTGGGACAGAGTTAACTATGGCTACACCTTC
TRBJ2-3 | - | TRBV27 | - | CASSLAPSVGYTDTQYF | TGTGCCAGCAGTTTAGCCCCTAGTGTCGGGTACACAGATACGCAGTATTTT
TRBJ2-5 | TRBD2 | TRBV10-1 | - | CASSPGRGETQYF | TGCGCCAGCAGCCCCGGGAGGGGAGAGACCCAGTACTTC
TRBJ2-7 | TRBD1 | TRBV7-8 | - | CASSTPGQGFDEQYF | TGTGCCAGCAGCACACCGGGACAGGGTTTTGACGAGCAGTACTTC
TRBJ1-5 | TRBD1 | TRBV19 | - | CASSEWDSNNQPQHF | TGTGCCAGTAGTGAATGGGACAGCAACAATCAGCCCCAGCATTTT
TRBJ1-2 | - | TRBV14 | - | CASSQDRGHPGYTF | TGTGCCAGCAGCCAAGACAGGGGTCATCCTGGCTACACCTTC
TRBJ1-1 | TRBD1 | TRBV15 | - | CATSRSRDRDYEAFF | TGTGCCACCAGCCGGTCCCGGGACAGGGACTATGAAGCTTTCTTT
TRBJ1-5 | - | TRBV6-1 | - | CASTSGGSNQPQHF | TGTGCCAGCACCTCTGGCGGCTCCAATCAGCCCCAGCATTTT
TRBJ2-1 | TRBD2 | TRBV19 | - | CASSRTSAGGLYNEQFF | TGTGCCAGTAGCCGGACGTCAGCGGGAGGCCTCTACAATGAGCAGTTCTTC
TRBJ2-3 | TRBD2 | TRBV6-6 | - | CASNLAGGTDTQYF | TGTGCCAGCAATTTAGCGGGAGGAACAGATACGCAGTATTTT
TRBJ2-2 | TRBD1 | TRBV5-1 | - | CASSSGQGPYTGELFF | TGCGCCAGCAGCTCTGGACAGGGGCCCTACACCGGGGAGCTGTTTTTT
TRBJ2-2 | - | TRBV6-1 | - | CASTEGLYFTGELFF | TGTGCCAGCACCGAGGGCCTCTATTTCACCGGGGAGCTGTTTTTT
TRBJ2-1 | - | TRBV27 | once | CASSPRARYNEQFF | TGTGCCAGCAGTCCCAGGGCCCGCTACAATGAGCAGTTCTTC
TRBJ2-7 | TRBD1 | TRBV4-1 | once | CASSPGQGASYEQYF | TGCGCCAGCAGCCCAGGACAGGGGGCATCCTACGAGCAGTACTTC
TRBJ2-7 | - | TRBV9 | - | CASSAGGGGSYEQYF | TGTGCCAGCAGCGCCGGAGGGGGGGGCTCTTACGAGCAGTACTTC
TRBJ1-1 | - | TRBV6-1 | - | CASSAATDEAFF | TGTGCCAGCAGTGCGGCGACAGATGAAGCTTTCTTT
TRBJ1-2 | - | TRBV11-2 | - | CASSLGEGNYGYTF | TGTGCCAGCAGCTTAGGGGAGGGGAACTATGGCTACACCTTC
TRBJ2-5 | - | TRBV30 | - | CACNPPAGGTSTQYF | TGTGCCTGCAACCCACCTGCCGGAGGGACTTCGACCCAGTACTTC
TRBJ2-7 | - | TRBV5-4 | - | CASSFLPDSSYEQYF | TGTGCCAGCAGCTTCCTCCCAGACTCCTCCTACGAGCAGTACTTC
TRBJ1-2 | TRBD1 | TRBV5-1 | few | CASSLDRDYGYTF | TGCGCCAGCAGCCTGGACAGGGACTATGGCTACACCTTC
TRBJ2-7 | TRBD1 | TRBV27 | - | CASSLGTGAYEQYF | TGTGCCAGCAGTTTAGGGACAGGGGCCTACGAGCAGTACTTC
TRBJ2-4 | TRBD1 | TRBV6-6 | - | CASSPGTGGNIQYF | TGTGCCAGCAGCCCCGGGACAGGGGGAAACATTCAGTACTTC
TRBJ2-1 | TRBD1 | TRBV6-5 | - | CASSYRGQGYPNEQFF | TGTGCCAGCAGTTACAGGGGACAGGGGTATCCTAATGAGCAGTTCTTC
TRBJ2-1 | - | TRBV10-1 | - | CASSGGVVYNEQFF | TGCGCCAGCAGTGGCGGGGTTGTATACAATGAGCAGTTCTTC
TRBJ1-1 | - | TRBV30 | - | CAWVGSGPEAFF | TGTGCCTGGGTAGGGAGCGGGCCTGAAGCTTTCTTT
TRBJ2-7 | TRBD2 | TRBV10-3 | - | CAISEGGSGRYYEQYF | TGTGCCATCAGTGAGGGGGGTAGCGGGAGATACTACGAGCAGTACTTC
TRBJ1-5 | TRBD1 | TRBV19 | - | CASSNLGQGFTPQHF | TGTGCCAGTAGTAACCTAGGACAGGGGTTTACCCCCCAGCATTTT
TRBJ2-1 | TRBD2 | TRBV30 | - | CAWRPLAGVRNEQFF | TGTGCCTGGAGGCCACTAGCGGGAGTGCGCAATGAGCAGTTCTTC
TRBJ2-3 | - | TRBV18 | - | CASSMTRGDTDTQYF | TGTGCCAGCTCAATGACTAGAGGGGACACAGATACGCAGTATTTT
TRBJ2-5 | TRBD1 | TRBV12-5 | - | CASGVGQKRAETQYF | TGTGCTAGTGGTGTGGGACAGAAAAGGGCAGAGACCCAGTACTTC
TRBJ2-5 | - | TRBV7-9 | - | CASSPGQPKETQYF | TGTGCCAGCAGCCCCGGACAGCCCAAAGAGACCCAGTACTTC
TRBJ1-1 | - | TRBV19 | - | CASSIGTGFTEAFF | TGTGCCAGTAGTATAGGCACAGGGTTCACTGAAGCTTTCTTT
TRBJ1-4 | TRBD1 | TRBV7-9 | once | CASSTSTGAANEKLFF | TGTGCCAGCAGCACGTCGACAGGGGCGGCTAATGAAAAACTGTTTTTT
TRBJ2-5 | TRBD1 | TRBV6-1 | - | CASSGAGGAKTQYF | TGTGCCAGCAGTGGCGCAGGGGGCGCGAAGACCCAGTACTTC
TRBJ1-2 | - | TRBV28 | - | CATVSNYGYTF | TGTGCCACCGTGTCTAACTATGGCTACACCTTC
TRBJ2-3 | TRBD1 | TRBV28 | - | CASSPSGQIFDTQYF | TGTGCCAGCAGTCCTTCGGGACAGATTTTCGATACGCAGTATTTT
TRBJ2-1 | TRBD1 | TRBV6-5 | - | CASRSDRVYEQFF | TGTGCCAGCAGGTCCGACAGGGTCTATGAGCAGTTCTTC
TRBJ2-3 | TRBD1 | TRBV5-1 | once | CASSLGTGGKARTDTQYF | TGCGCCAGCAGCTTGGGGACAGGGGGGAAGGCACGCACAGATACGCAGTATTTT
TRBJ1-2 | - | TRBV29-1 | - | CSVGDSYGYTF | TGCAGCGTTGGGGACTCCTATGGCTACACCTTC
TRBJ2-3 | - | TRBV19 | once | CASGNRDWHNF | TGTGCCAGTGGTAACCGGGACTGGCACAATTTT
TRBJ2-2 | TRBD1 | TRBV19 | - | CASSGQGNSGELFF | TGTGCCAGTAGTGGACAGGGGAACAGCGGGGAGCTGTTTTTT
TRBJ2-7 | - | TRBV28 | - | CASSLEVYEQYF | TGTGCCAGCAGTTTGGAGGTCTACGAGCAGTACTTC
TRBJ2-1 | TRBD2 | TRBV27 | once | CASRPTGTSTYNEQFF | TGTGCCAGCAGGCCCACCGGGACTAGCACCTACAATGAGCAGTTCTTC
TRBJ2-1 | - | TRBV30 | - | CAWSAISNEQFF | TGTGCCTGGAGTGCAATTTCCAATGAGCAGTTCTTC
TRBJ1-5 | TRBD1 | TRBV2 | - | CASRGTGGNQPQHF | TGTGCCAGCAGGGGGACAGGGGGCAATCAGCCCCAGCATTTT
TRBJ2-3 | - | TRBV10-3 | - | CAISESSGGGTDTQYF | TGTGCCATCAGTGAGTCGTCAGGAGGGGGCACAGATACGCAGTATTTT